Shown below are 5 T cell receptor beta chains from a single sample sequenced in a study of cytomegalovirus exposure and HLA in healthy donors. The PCR made use of 60 Vbeta and 13 Jbeta primers. Produced via immunoSEQ multiplex PCR; TCRdb's table is partial and in-frame only. The profile shows approximately 130,000 clones, approximately 87% of them singletons. Sequenced input: PBMCs. The receptors derive from a man aged 40-50 years in good health and CMV-seronegative.

The chain couples TRBV4-1 to TRBJ2-3; 14 nucleotides agree with TRBD2. Germline V gene lookup returns CDR1 MGHRA and CDR2 YSYEKL. This CDR3 has 21 amino acids. Trimming cost V 4 bases and J 1 base; bases outside gene matches: 16. In DNA, the CDR3 is TGCGCCAGCAGCCGCCTCACCCCGGGACTAGCGGGAGATCTGGGCACAGATACGCAGTATTTT. Amino acids: CASSRLTPGLAGDLGTDTQYF.

The chain is built from TRBV19 and TRBJ2-7; 9 bases align to TRBD1. This CDR3 region has 12 residues. Germline assignment: CDR1 LNHDA and CDR2 SQIVND (reference sequence). V shed 10 bases and J 5 bases; nucleotides not matched to a gene: 6. The CDR3 is CATAGQGHEQYF. CDR3 DNA sequence: TGTGCCACCGCGGGACAGGGCCACGAGCAGTACTTC.

A remark on this clone: One junction end does not reproduce the germline sequence, and a read error may be involved. This chain uses TRBV7-9 with TRBJ2-7; D perhaps matches TRBD2 (5 bases). Germline V CDR1 and CDR2: SEHNR, FQNEAQ (reference sequence). The CDR3 is made up of 15 amino acids. The CDR3 bases are TGTTCCAGCAGCTTAGGACGCCAGCGGACCTACGAGCAGTACTTC. This codes for CSSSLGRQRTYEQYF.

J is TRBJ1-6 and V is TRBV19; D ambiguous. CDR1 LNHDA and CDR2 SQIVND come from the germline V gene (reference sequence). Trimming removed 3 bases from V and 7 bases from J, with 13 bases in between. This CDR3 has 15 amino acids. CDR3 sequence: CASSITELHNSPLHF. CDR3 sequence (DNA): TGTGCCAGTAGTATTACAGAACTCCACAATTCACCCCTCCACTTT. The full variable domain, with the rest looked up from reference TRBV19 and TRBJ1-6, is DGGITQSPKYLFRKEGQNVTLSCEQNLNHDAMYWYRQDPGQGLRLIYYSQIVNDFQKGDIAEGYSVSREKKESFPLTVTSAQKNPTAFYLCASSITELHNSPLHFGNGTRLTVT.

The chain couples TRBV6-4 to TRBJ2-7, with TRBD1 identical over 7 bases. The trim removed 2 bases at V and 3 bases at J, leaving 4 bases unmatched. The CDR3 spans 14 residues. Germline V CDR1 and CDR2: MRHNA, SNTAGT. This CDR3 reads CASSDRDSIYEQYF. The CDR3 DNA reads as TGTGCCAGCAGTGACAGGGACAGTATCTACGAGCAGTACTTC.